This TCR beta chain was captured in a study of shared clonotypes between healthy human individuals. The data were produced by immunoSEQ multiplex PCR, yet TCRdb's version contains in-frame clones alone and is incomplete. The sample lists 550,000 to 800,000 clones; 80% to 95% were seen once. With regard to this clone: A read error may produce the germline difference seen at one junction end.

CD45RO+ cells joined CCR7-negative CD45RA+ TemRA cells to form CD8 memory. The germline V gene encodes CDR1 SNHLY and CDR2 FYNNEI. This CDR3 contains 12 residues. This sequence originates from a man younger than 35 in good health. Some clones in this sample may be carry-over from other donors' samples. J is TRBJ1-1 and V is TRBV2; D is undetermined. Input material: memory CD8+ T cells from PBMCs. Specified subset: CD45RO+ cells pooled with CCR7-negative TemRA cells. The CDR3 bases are TGTGCCAGCAGTGATCGGGCAGCCTTGCAAGTCTTT. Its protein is CASSDRAALQVF.